A single sample gave rise to the 26 T cell receptor beta chains below, sequenced in a study of blood T cell repertoires in COVID-19. Sequencing was performed with immunoSEQ multiplex PCR; in TCRdb, only in-frame clones are kept and a portion is missing. The table has under 300,000 clones, roughly 90% seen once. The sequencing input was peripheral blood. The receptor set was obtained from a woman aged 35 to 49 who had recovered from COVID-19.

The V gene is TRBV6-1, the J gene TRBJ2-1; the D gene is possibly TRBD2 (6 bases). Germline V gene data show CDR1 as MNHNS and CDR2 as SASEGT. Trimming cost V 3 bases and J 0 bases, with 12 bases left between them. The CDR3 length is 16 residues. The CDR3 DNA is TGTGCCAGCAGTGATAGCCAGCGGGCCTCCTACAATGAGCAGTTCTTC. This sequence encodes CASSDSQRASYNEQFF.

The gene calls are TRBV27 and TRBJ2-7, with TRBD2 matching over 10 bases. The V and J ends lost 5 bases and 4 bases, in that order; junction bases with no gene match: 14. The germline V gene has CDR1 MNHEY and CDR2 SMNVEV (reference sequence). The CDR3 runs 17 residues. The CDR3: CASSTPLAGEGSYEQYF. DNA of the CDR3: TGTGCCAGCAGTACCCCTCTAGCGGGAGAGGGGTCTTACGAGCAGTACTTC.

V is TRBV19 and J is TRBJ2-1; 8 nucleotides align to TRBD2. Trimming cost V 3 bases and J 6 bases; bases outside gene matches: 7. CDR3 length equals 15 residues. Germline CDR1 is LNHDA and CDR2 is SQIVND (reference sequence). Written as DNA, the CDR3 is TGTGCCAGTAGTATCTCGGCGGGAGGTGGCAATGAGCAGTTCTTC. Translating gives CASSISAGGGNEQFF. Full variable domain (missing parts from reference TRBV19 and TRBJ2-1): DGGITQSPKYLFRKEGQNVTLSCEQNLNHDAMYWYRQDPGQGLRLIYYSQIVNDFQKGDIAEGYSVSREKKESFPLTVTSAQKNPTAFYLCASSISAGGGNEQFFGPGTRLTVL.

About this clone: The sample contains more than one DNA sequence encoding this CDR3. This sequence joins TRBV5-1 and TRBJ2-7; maybe TRBD1 (6 bases). There are 12 residues in the CDR3. The ends were cut back, 4 bases at V and 3 bases at J, with 8 bases in the middle. Germline lookup yields CDR1 SGHRS and CDR2 YFSETQ. The CDR3 spells CASSPQGYEQYF. The CDR3 region has the DNA TGCGCCAGCAGCCCACAGGGCTACGAGCAGTACTTC.

The J gene is TRBJ2-1, the V gene TRBV9; 10 bases agree with TRBD2. V lost 3 bases, J lost 2 bases, and 5 bases stayed unmatched. The CDR3 has 16 residues. The V gene's germline CDR1 is SGDLS and CDR2 YYNGEE. CDR3: CASSATSGPTYNEQFF. CDR3 nucleotides: TGTGCCAGCAGCGCGACTAGCGGGCCCACCTACAATGAGCAGTTCTTC.

This clone occurred once. The rearrangement links TRBV5-1 to TRBJ1-1, with D uncertain. The CDR3 is made up of 14 amino acids. Looked up from germline, CDR1 is SGHRS and CDR2 is YFSETQ. Trimming took 0 bases from V and 1 from J, leaving 7 bases between them. CDR3 coding DNA: TGCGCCAGCAGCTTGGGTCCGGGGAACACTGAAGCTTTCTTT. Its protein product is CASSLGPGNTEAFF.

V and J are TRBV9 and TRBJ2-7; tentative D call: TRBD1 (5 bases). The V gene lost 3 bases and the J gene lost 2 bases, with 12 bases spanning the gap. In germline, CDR1 is SGDLS, CDR2 YYNGEE. The CDR3 extends over 14 amino acids. Here the CDR3 reads CASSETGDTYEQYF. In DNA, the CDR3 is TGTGCCAGCAGCGAAACAGGAGATACCTACGAGCAGTACTTC.

The J gene is TRBJ1-1, the V gene TRBV28; TRBD1 agrees at 8 bases. The CDR3 is 13 amino acids. The J segment lost 6 bases and the V segment lost 3 bases, leaving 3 bases of the junction unmatched. CDR1 is MDHEN, CDR2 SYDVKM, per germline. Here the CDR3 reads CASSLQGAAEAFF. In DNA form, the CDR3 reads TGTGCCAGCAGTTTGCAGGGGGCAGCTGAAGCTTTCTTT.

This clone was recorded only once. This chain links TRBV2 with TRBJ2-1; 9 bases fit TRBD2. CDR3 size: 15 residues. Germline-derived CDR1 and CDR2 are SNHLY and FYNNEI. Trimming took 7 bases from V and 4 from J; bases not matched to a gene: 8. The CDR3 DNA reads TGTGCCAGCACGCGGACAGCGGGAGGATACAATGAGCAGTTCTTC. Encoded protein: CASTRTAGGYNEQFF. Filled out from reference TRBV2 and TRBJ2-1, the complete variable domain reads EPEVTQTPSHQVTQMGQEVILRCVPISNHLYFYWYRQILGQKVEFLVSFYNNEISEKSEIFDDQFSVERPDGSNFTLKIRSTKLEDSAMYFCASTRTAGGYNEQFFGPGTRLTVL.

The rearrangement uses TRBV7-9 and TRBJ2-1, with a tentative D call TRBD2 (5 bases). The CDR3 contains 13 residues. Germline loops: CDR1 SEHNR, CDR2 FQNEAQ (reference sequence). Trimming took 7 bases from V and 5 from J, leaving 12 bases between them. The CDR3 region is CASTRPADNEQFF. CDR3 bases: TGTGCCAGCACCCGGCCAGCGGACAATGAGCAGTTCTTC.

This clone was recorded only once. This chain connects TRBV28 to TRBJ2-7; TRBD2 matches 7 bases. Germline CDR1 reads MDHEN; CDR2 reads SYDVKM. The CDR3 runs 16 residues. The ends lost 4 bases at V and 1 base at J; junction bases unmatched: 10. CDR3: CASSSGGEGRSYEQYF. Written as DNA, the CDR3 is TGTGCCAGCAGTTCAGGAGGGGAGGGACGGTCCTACGAGCAGTACTTC.

The DNA of the CDR3 is TGTGCCAGCGGGACAGGGGCCAGGGAGACCCAGTACTTC. Amino acids: CASGTGARETQYF. The chain links TRBV12-3 or TRBV12-4 to TRBJ2-5; TRBD1 matches 10 bases. The CDR3 has 13 amino acids. V lost 8 bases to trimming and J lost 5 bases; unmatched junction nucleotides: 5.

V gene TRBV6-4 combines with J gene TRBJ1-3; D call uncertain. V lost 0 bases to trimming and J lost 0 bases, with 12 bases between them. Germline V lookup: CDR1 MRHNA, CDR2 SNTAGT. The CDR3 is made up of 17 amino acids. The chain's CDR3 is CASSDSRAVCSGNTIYF. In DNA, the CDR3 is TGTGCCAGCAGTGACTCGCGTGCGGTTTGCTCTGGAAACACCATATATTTT.

This rearrangement joins TRBV5-1 to TRBJ2-3; tentatively, D is TRBD2 (7 bases). Trimming cost V 0 bases and J 1 base, with 12 bases left between them. The CDR3 extends over 16 amino acids. CDR1 is SGHRS, CDR2 YFSETQ, per germline. The CDR3 DNA reads as TGCGCCAGCAGCTTGGGCGGGGGCACCCGCACAGATACGCAGTATTTT. The encoded protein is CASSLGGGTRTDTQYF.

This clone appeared a single time. The V gene is TRBV15, the J gene TRBJ1-2; TRBD1 aligns across 11 bases. The CDR3 length is 17 residues. The germline V gene encodes CDR1 LNHNV and CDR2 YYDKDF (reference sequence). With V trimmed by 1 base and J by 8 bases, 12 bases remained unmatched. The DNA of the CDR3 is TGTGCCACCAGCAGAGGCTTGGAAGGACAGGGGGCCGGGGGCTACACCTTC. It codes for CATSRGLEGQGAGGYTF.

This clone was recorded only once. The chain uses TRBV24-1 and TRBJ2-1, with TRBD1 matching 8 bases. V dropped 9 bases and J dropped 7; count of bases not matched to a gene: 7. CDR1 and CDR2 from the germline V gene are KGHDR and SFDVKD. The CDR3 has 13 amino acids. CDR3 in amino acids: CATRTTGENEQFF. CDR3 DNA sequence: TGTGCCACCCGGACGACAGGGGAGAATGAGCAGTTCTTC.

The J gene is TRBJ1-5, the V gene TRBV19; 9 bases are a match to TRBD1. This CDR3 spans 15 amino acids. The trim removed 5 bases at V and 10 bases at J, leaving 12 bases unmatched. CDR1 and CDR2 (germline): LNHDA, SQIVND (reference sequence). CDR3 coding DNA: TGTGCCAGTAGTCCCCGGGACAGGGTATTCAAACCCCAGCATTTT. This translates into CASSPRDRVFKPQHF.

This rearrangement joins TRBV7-8 to TRBJ2-2, with a tentative D call TRBD1 (6 bases). From germline, CDR1 is SGHVS and CDR2 FQNEAQ. The CDR3 loop spans 14 amino acids. Trimming removed 1 base at V and 9 bases at J, with 12 bases between. This CDR3 reads CASSLGTASRELFF. CDR3 bases: TGTGCCAGCAGCTTAGGGACAGCTTCCCGGGAGCTGTTTTTT.

This chain joins TRBV6-1 and TRBJ1-4, with TRBD1 as a possible D gene (5 bases). CDR1 is MNHNS, CDR2 SASEGT, per germline. V lost 2 bases, J lost 8 bases, and 12 bases lay in between. The CDR3 totals 14 residues. Here the CDR3 reads CASSERGAGEKLFF. CDR3 coding DNA: TGTGCCAGCAGTGAAAGAGGGGCGGGGGAAAAACTGTTTTTT.

CDR3 amino acids: CASSLGTSGTFEQFF. The CDR3 DNA sequence: TGCGCCAGCAGCTTGGGGACTAGCGGGACTTTTGAGCAGTTCTTC. The rearrangement joins TRBV5-1 to TRBJ2-1; 12 bases fit TRBD2. V lost 0 bases and J lost 9; bases outside the gene matches: 4. CDR3 length equals 15 residues. Germline V lookup: CDR1 SGHRS, CDR2 YFSETQ.

This chain links TRBV5-1 with TRBJ2-2; 12 bases are a match to TRBD2. This CDR3 is built from 15 residues. Looked up from germline, CDR1 is SGHRS and CDR2 is YFSETQ. The V and J ends lost 5 bases and 7 bases, in that order; junction bases with no gene match: 6. The CDR3 spells CASRGLAGHDGELFF. In DNA, the CDR3 is TGCGCCAGCAGGGGACTAGCGGGTCATGACGGGGAGCTGTTTTTT.

The gene calls are TRBV18 and TRBJ2-7; 9 positions agree with TRBD1. The CDR3 loop spans 14 amino acids. In germline, CDR1 is KGHSH, CDR2 LQKENI. V lost 3 bases to trimming and J lost 5 bases; unmatched junction nucleotides: 5. The CDR3 DNA follows: TGTGCCAGCTCACCGGGACAGGGATTCCACGAGCAGTACTTC. It yields the protein CASSPGQGFHEQYF.

The gene calls are TRBV28 and TRBJ1-2, with D perhaps matching TRBD1 (6 bases). This CDR3 region has 15 residues. The germline V and J ends were trimmed by 8 bases and 6 bases, with 22 bases remaining between them. Germline V lookup: CDR1 MDHEN, CDR2 SYDVKM. As DNA, the CDR3 is TGTGCCAGCGGGGCTCCCTGGACAGAAAACAATGGCTACACCTTC. Amino acids: CASGAPWTENNGYTF.

As DNA, the CDR3 is TGTGCCAGCAGTGCTATGATAGGGGGATTCGAGGAGACCCAGTACTTC. Its translation is CASSAMIGGFEETQYF. The chain uses TRBV2 and TRBJ2-5; D may be TRBD1 (6 bases). V was trimmed by 4 bases and J by 5 bases, leaving 20 bases between them. From germline, CDR1 is SNHLY and CDR2 FYNNEI. The CDR3 has 16 residues.

This rearrangement joins TRBV28 to TRBJ2-3; maybe TRBD2 (6 bases). The CDR3 extends over 13 amino acids. With 5 bases removed from V and 10 bases from J, the gap between germline ends came to 16 bases. Germline lookup yields CDR1 MDHEN and CDR2 SYDVKM. The CDR3 coding sequence is TGTGCCAGCAGTGACGACTACGGGGGTCCGCAGTATTTT. Protein sequence: CASSDDYGGPQYF.

V gene TRBV5-4 combines with J gene TRBJ2-3; 7 bases map to TRBD1. Germline CDR1 and CDR2: SGHNT and YYREEE (reference sequence). The CDR3 runs 19 residues. The trim removed 0 bases at V and 1 base at J, leaving 14 bases unmatched. The CDR3 spells CASSLAPYRDRVGTDTQYF. CDR3 nucleotide sequence: TGTGCCAGCAGCTTGGCCCCCTACCGAGACAGGGTGGGCACAGATACGCAGTATTTT. Based on the CDR3 plus reference TRBV5-4 and TRBJ2-3, the full variable domain is ETGVTQSPTHLIKTRGQQVTLRCSSQSGHNTVSWYQQALGQGPQFIFQYYREEENGRGNFPPRFSGLQFPNYSSELNVNALELDDSALYLCASSLAPYRDRVGTDTQYFGPGTRLTVL.